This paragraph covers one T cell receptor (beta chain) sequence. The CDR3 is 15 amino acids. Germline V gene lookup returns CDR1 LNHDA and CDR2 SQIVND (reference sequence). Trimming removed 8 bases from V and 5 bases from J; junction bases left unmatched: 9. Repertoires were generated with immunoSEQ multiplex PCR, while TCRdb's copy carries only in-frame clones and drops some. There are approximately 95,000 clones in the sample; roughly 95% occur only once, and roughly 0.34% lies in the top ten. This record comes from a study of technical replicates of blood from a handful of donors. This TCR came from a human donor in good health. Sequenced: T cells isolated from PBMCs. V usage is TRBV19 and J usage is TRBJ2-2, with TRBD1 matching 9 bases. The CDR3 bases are TGTGCCAGTGCGACAGGGGGTCGGTTGACCGGGGAGCTGTTTTTT. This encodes CASATGGRLTGELFF.